Following are 2 T cell receptor beta chains from one sample sequenced in a study of T cell responses to AZD1222 COVID-19 vaccine. TCRdb keeps only in-frame clones here, not all; method: immunoSEQ multiplex PCR. The sample includes about 81,000 clones, approximately 90% seen only once; the top ten take 8%. The source material was peripheral blood, sampled 28 days after the second AZD1222 dose. The receptor source for this set is an adult who received the AZD1222 COVID-19 vaccine.

The chain uses TRBV5-4 and TRBJ2-3; no clear D gene. There are 12 residues in the CDR3. The germline V gene has CDR1 SGHNT and CDR2 YYREEE (reference sequence). The V end lost 4 bases, the J end lost 6 bases, and 9 bases lay between the germline ends. The CDR3: CASSHPADTQYF. The CDR3 coding sequence is TGTGCCAGCAGCCACCCAGCGGATACGCAGTATTTT.

The chain combines TRBV10-2 with TRBJ2-5; 14 positions match TRBD2. Per germline, CDR1 WSHSY and CDR2 SAAADI. V lost 6 bases to trimming and J lost 2 bases; unmatched junction nucleotides: 11. The CDR3 spans 18 residues. DNA for the CDR3: TGCGCCAGCAGCACCGGGACTAGCGGGAGTCCGGGACAAGAGACCCAGTACTTC. Encoded protein: CASSTGTSGSPGQETQYF.